A single sample is the source of the 29 T cell receptor beta chains below, sequenced in a study of shared clonotypes between healthy human individuals. Naive CD8 cells lacked CD45RO and underwent positive selection for CCR7, leaving out terminally differentiated effector memory CD45RA+ cells. Libraries were prepared by immunoSEQ multiplex PCR; TCRdb keeps only in-frame clonotypes and omits some of them. The sample shows around 600,000 clones, about 98% of them seen only once. Sequenced material: naive CD8+ T cells sorted from blood. All receptors come from a young man in good health.

V gene TRBV10-3 combines with J gene TRBJ2-5; TRBD2 matches 9 bases. Germline V gene lookup returns CDR1 ENHRY and CDR2 SYGVKD. The CDR3 runs to 17 residues. Trimming cost V 4 bases and J 8 bases; bases outside gene matches: 17. CDR3 coding DNA: TGTGCCATCAGTGGTGGGACTAGCCTTATGTCCCAGGTCACCCAGTACTTC. It yields the protein CAISGGTSLMSQVTQYF.

About this clone: Other DNA sequences in this specimen translate into the identical CDR3. This chain uses TRBV9 with TRBJ2-1; perhaps TRBD1 as D (5 bases). There are 12 residues in the CDR3. Trimming removed 3 bases at V and 6 bases at J, with 7 bases between. CDR1 and CDR2 (germline): SGDLS, YYNGEE. The CDR3 DNA sequence: TGTGCCAGCAGCGGTGACAGCAATGAGCAGTTCTTC. This codes for CASSGDSNEQFF.

This clone was detected once. This chain joins TRBV5-4 and TRBJ2-5; 7 bases line up with TRBD1. The CDR3 sequence is 15 residues long. Germline trimming cut 4 bases from V and 4 bases from J; bases unmatched to any gene: 10. CDR1 is SGHNT and CDR2 is YYREEE in the germline V gene (reference sequence). The CDR3, as DNA: TGTGCCAGCAGCACCTCCGGGACAGAAGGAGAGACCCAGTACTTC. It encodes CASSTSGTEGETQYF.

With respect to this clone: The same CDR3 also results from other DNA sequences found in this sample. This chain connects TRBV5-1 to TRBJ2-3; unclear D gene. Germline CDR1 SGHRS, CDR2 YFSETQ. The CDR3 has 15 residues. Trimming took off 0 bases at V and 0 bases at J, with 8 bases between the two ends. The CDR3 DNA reads as TGCGCCAGCAGCTTGGCCAGGAGCAGCACAGATACGCAGTATTTT. Translated: CASSLARSSTDTQYF.

The gene calls are TRBV5-5 and TRBJ2-3; D possibly corresponds to TRBD2 (6 bases). CDR1 SGHKS and CDR2 YYEKEE come from the germline V gene (reference sequence). The germline V and J ends were trimmed by 2 bases and 4 bases, with 11 bases remaining between them. CDR3 length: 14 amino acids. This chain's CDR3 is CASSLSGGPDTQYF. The CDR3 bases are TGTGCCAGCAGCTTAAGCGGAGGGCCAGATACGCAGTATTTT.

The V and J genes are TRBV10-3 and TRBJ2-3; 13 nucleotides match TRBD2. V lost 10 bases to trimming and J lost 2 bases; unmatched junction nucleotides: 15. Germline CDR1 ENHRY, CDR2 SYGVKD. The length of the CDR3 is 18 residues. The CDR3 reads CATQWGGTSGIITDTQYF. The CDR3 region has the DNA TGTGCCACCCAGTGGGGCGGGACTAGCGGGATAATCACAGATACGCAGTATTTT.

The chain links TRBV30 to TRBJ1-3; 7 bases match TRBD1. From germline, CDR1 is GTSNPN and CDR2 SVGIG (reference sequence). V trimming: 4 bases; J trimming: 3 bases; junction bases outside the gene matches: 3. This CDR3 is 13 amino acids long. The DNA of the CDR3 is TGTGCCTGGATGACAGGGTTTGGAAACACCATATATTTT. Translation gives CAWMTGFGNTIYF.

This chain connects TRBV13 to TRBJ1-3; D call uncertain. The V end lost 4 bases, the J end lost 0 bases, and 13 bases lay between the germline ends. CDR3 length: 16 amino acids. Germline assignment: CDR1 PRHDT and CDR2 FYEKMQ (reference sequence). CDR3 nucleotide sequence: TGTGCCAGCAGCTCCGACGGCCTTTACTCTGGAAACACCATATATTTT. Amino acids: CASSSDGLYSGNTIYF.

This rearrangement joins TRBV7-9 to TRBJ1-1; no firm D call. V gave up 10 bases and J gave up 0 bases, with 15 bases separating them. The CDR3 contains 14 residues. Looked up from germline, CDR1 is SEHNR and CDR2 is FQNEAQ (reference sequence). In DNA form, the CDR3 reads TGTGCCACGTCACAGCCGGAGATGAACACTGAAGCTTTCTTT. Amino acid sequence: CATSQPEMNTEAFF.

This chain uses TRBV27 with TRBJ2-7; tentatively, D is TRBD1 (6 bases). The CDR3 is 14 amino acids. V lost 6 bases and J lost 0, with 12 bases in between. The germline CDR1 and CDR2 sequences are MNHEY and SMNVEV (reference sequence). The chain's CDR3 is CASSLDRSSYEQYF. The CDR3 DNA follows: TGTGCCAGCAGCCTGGACAGAAGCTCCTACGAGCAGTACTTC.

The chain combines TRBV4-3 with TRBJ2-3; D is unresolved. Germline V lookup: CDR1 LGHNA, CDR2 YSLEER. There are 12 residues in the CDR3. V was clipped by 0 bases and J by 8 bases, with 6 bases between them. CDR3 bases: TGCGCCAGCAGCCAAGATTTGGGTACGCAGTATTTT. This gives the protein CASSQDLGTQYF.

The CDR3 sequence is CASSYSSGDGYTF. CDR3 bases: TGTGCCAGCAGTTATTCCTCAGGTGACGGCTACACCTTC. J is TRBJ1-2 and V is TRBV6-5; D not certain. This CDR3 has 13 amino acids. Germline CDR1 and CDR2: MNHEY and SVGAGI. With 3 bases removed from V and 8 bases from J, the gap between germline ends came to 13 bases.

This chain links TRBV19 with TRBJ2-3; 7 bases fit TRBD2. There are 13 residues in the CDR3. Looked up from germline, CDR1 is LNHDA and CDR2 is SQIVND (reference sequence). The V gene end was trimmed by 3 bases and the J gene end by 6 bases; junction bases not matched to a gene: 3. The CDR3 here is CASSIGLVDTQYF. For the CDR3, the DNA is TGTGCCAGTAGTATTGGACTAGTGGATACGCAGTATTTT.

This clone came up once. The chain recombines TRBV7-9 with TRBJ2-7, with no clear D. CDR3 length: 15 residues. The V end was cut by 4 bases, the J end by 3 bases, with 16 bases between. Germline CDR1 reads SEHNR; CDR2 reads FQNEAQ (reference sequence). The CDR3 DNA is TGTGCCAGCAGCTATACGCTAGAAATGGGCTACGAGCAGTACTTC. The encoded protein is CASSYTLEMGYEQYF.

The V and J genes are TRBV5-6 and TRBJ2-1, with 8 bases aligning to TRBD1. The CDR3 length is 13 residues. Germline V gene data show CDR1 as SGHDT and CDR2 as YYEEEE. The V and J ends lost 3 bases and 7 bases, in that order; junction bases with no gene match: 3. Here the CDR3 DNA reads TGTGCCAGCAGCTGGACAGGGCGGAATGAGCAGTTCTTC. This sequence encodes CASSWTGRNEQFF.

The chain links TRBV7-9 to TRBJ2-5; TRBD2 matches at 9 bases. The CDR3 is made up of 16 amino acids. The V gene's germline CDR1 is SEHNR and CDR2 FQNEAQ (reference sequence). The ends lost 4 bases at V and 2 bases at J; junction bases unmatched: 8. CDR3 protein: CASSSSAGGPQETQYF. The CDR3 DNA reads as TGTGCCAGCAGCTCATCTGCGGGAGGGCCGCAAGAGACCCAGTACTTC.

The chain carries TRBV7-9 and TRBJ2-1; a possible D gene is TRBD1 (6 bases). The CDR3 is 16 residues long. Per germline, CDR1 SEHNR and CDR2 FQNEAQ (reference sequence). The V and J ends lost 1 base and 8 bases respectively, with 18 bases between them. In DNA form, the CDR3 reads TGTGCCAGCAGCTTAGGGTTGGGACACCGGACCGATGAGCAGTTCTTC. It specifies CASSLGLGHRTDEQFF.

This clone was seen only once. This chain joins TRBV2 and TRBJ2-1; 7 positions agree with TRBD2. The CDR3 is 16 residues long. Germline V gives CDR1 SNHLY, CDR2 FYNNEI. V shed 7 bases, J shed 3 bases, and the junction held 12 bases outside the gene matches. Here the CDR3 DNA reads TGTGCCAGCATAGAGGAGCTAGCGGACCGCTACAATGAGCAGTTCTTC. Translating gives CASIEELADRYNEQFF.

The chain has TRBV4-3 and TRBJ2-1; 9 positions match TRBD2. Germline V CDR1 and CDR2: LGHNA, YSLEER. Germline trimming cut 4 bases from V and 5 bases from J; bases unmatched to any gene: 3. This CDR3 is 14 amino acids long. The CDR3 region has the DNA TGCGCCAGCAGCCGACTAGCGGATAACAATGAGCAGTTCTTC. Residues: CASSRLADNNEQFF.

V usage is TRBV7-9 and J usage is TRBJ2-1, with 7 bases fitting TRBD1. V was pared by 4 bases and J by 0 bases, with 6 bases of the junction left unmatched. The CDR3 is 16 amino acids. Germline CDR1 SEHNR, CDR2 FQNEAQ (reference sequence). The CDR3 loop is CASSSTGESSYNEQFF. CDR3 nucleotide sequence: TGTGCCAGCAGCTCCACAGGGGAAAGCTCCTACAATGAGCAGTTCTTC.

This rearrangement joins TRBV30 to TRBJ1-5, with D possibly matching TRBD1 (5 bases). The CDR3 loop spans 15 amino acids. Trimming took off 1 base at V and 1 base at J, with 11 bases between the two ends. CDR1 is GTSNPN and CDR2 is SVGIG in the germline V gene (reference sequence). The CDR3 region has the DNA TGTGCCTGGAGTGGGGGGAGCACCAGCAATCAGCCCCAGCATTTT. This encodes CAWSGGSTSNQPQHF.

The rearrangement links TRBV27 to TRBJ2-1, with D tentatively TRBD1 (6 bases). The V end was cut by 0 bases, the J end by 8 bases, with 11 bases between. Germline CDR1 reads MNHEY; CDR2 reads SMNVEV (reference sequence). This CDR3 has 14 residues. The CDR3 is CASSLSPGVYEQFF. The CDR3 region has the DNA TGTGCCAGCAGTTTATCTCCAGGGGTCTATGAGCAGTTCTTC.

In its sample, this clone was seen once. J is TRBJ2-7 and V is TRBV5-5; D unresolved. The V end lost 2 bases, the J end lost 0 bases, and 15 bases lay between the germline ends. CDR3 length equals 16 residues. Germline lookup yields CDR1 SGHKS and CDR2 YYEKEE (reference sequence). CDR3 sequence reads: CASSFMVQSSSYEQYF. Here the CDR3 DNA reads TGTGCCAGCAGCTTTATGGTACAGTCAAGCTCCTACGAGCAGTACTTC.

The chain uses TRBV25-1 and TRBJ2-1; D is uncertain. Germline V gene sequence: CDR1 MGHDK, CDR2 SYGVNS. V lost 5 bases and J 0 bases, leaving 8 bases between the germline ends. This CDR3 has 14 residues. The CDR3 loop is CASSLGSSYNEQFF. The DNA for the CDR3 is TGTGCCAGCAGTTTGGGAAGCTCCTACAATGAGCAGTTCTTC.

The chain couples TRBV13 to TRBJ2-1, with unresolved D. Per the germline V gene, CDR1 is PRHDT and CDR2 is FYEKMQ (reference sequence). The ends were cut back, 3 bases at V and 5 bases at J, with 8 bases in the middle. The CDR3 loop spans 13 amino acids. CDR3 amino acids: CASSLGWNNEQFF. The CDR3 DNA sequence: TGTGCCAGCAGCTTGGGATGGAACAATGAGCAGTTCTTC.

This clone was recorded once. The gene calls are TRBV7-8 and TRBJ2-7, with 7 bases that match TRBD2. This CDR3 is 15 amino acids long. The V segment lost 5 bases and the J segment 0 bases; nucleotides outside the gene matches: 7. Germline values: CDR1 SGHVS, CDR2 FQNEAQ. The CDR3 reads CASSGLEAISYEQYF. The CDR3 nucleotides are TGTGCCAGCAGCGGACTAGAGGCGATCTCCTACGAGCAGTACTTC. Variable domain in full (rest from reference TRBV7-8 and TRBJ2-7): GAGVSQSPRYKVAKRGQDVALRCDPISGHVSLFWYQQALGQGPEFLTYFQNEAQLDKSGLPSDRFFAERPEGSVSTLKIQRTQQEDSAVYLCASSGLEAISYEQYFGPGTRLTVT.

The genes are TRBV9 and TRBJ2-3; D unclear. Trimming cost V 0 bases and J 2 bases, with 10 bases left between them. In germline, CDR1 is SGDLS, CDR2 YYNGEE. The CDR3 covers 15 residues. CDR3 nucleotides: TGTGCCAGCAGCGTAGCTGGGCCGGCCACAGATACGCAGTATTTT. Its protein is CASSVAGPATDTQYF.

The J gene is TRBJ2-7, the V gene TRBV7-9; 7 positions agree with TRBD1. Per the germline V gene, CDR1 is SEHNR and CDR2 is FQNEAQ (reference sequence). This CDR3 has 15 residues. V lost 4 bases to trimming and J lost 6 bases; unmatched junction nucleotides: 12. The CDR3 DNA follows: TGTGCCAGCAGCTCAATTCTACAGGGGATCCCCGAGCAGTACTTC. It is translated as CASSSILQGIPEQYF. Full variable domain (missing parts from reference TRBV7-9 and TRBJ2-7): DTGVSQNPRHKITKRGQNVTFRCDPISEHNRLYWYRQTLGQGPEFLTYFQNEAQLEKSRLLSDRFSAERPKGSFSTLEIQRTEQGDSAMYLCASSSILQGIPEQYFGPGTRLTVT.

The chain recombines TRBV5-1 with TRBJ1-5, with 7 bases aligning to TRBD1. This CDR3 has 20 amino acids. Germline V CDR1 and CDR2: SGHRS, YFSETQ. V was pared by 4 bases and J by 10 bases, with 29 bases of the junction left unmatched. CDR3 residues: CASSGDLMGDRDPPWTPQHF. CDR3 DNA sequence: TGCGCCAGCAGCGGTGATCTTATGGGGGACAGAGACCCTCCATGGACCCCCCAGCATTTT.